This TCR beta chain was sequenced in a study of Ad26.COV2.S vaccination and SARS-CoV-2 variants. Across the study: Dosing was one shot or two shots 56 days apart.

V lost 10 bases and J lost 7; bases outside the gene matches: 12. From germline, CDR1 is LNHDA and CDR2 SQIVND (reference sequence). The CDR3 totals 15 residues. Sequencing was performed with immunoSEQ multiplex PCR; in TCRdb, only in-frame clones are kept and a portion is missing. The sample carries about 220,000 clones, 70% to 90% recorded once. Documented treatment: roughly 18 received Ad26.COV2.S at low or high dose, single or two shots; about 5 received placebo; per-sample allocation not given. On day 63 after the first injection, vaccine and placebo recipients gave samples. In Boston, the donor was an adult between 18-55 years of age.

The V and J genes are TRBV19 and TRBJ2-5; 13 positions match TRBD2. Material: peripheral blood, obtained in a trial of Ad26.COV2.S vaccine versus placebo. The TCR was taken from a person aged 18-60 years who received the Ad26.COV2.S COVID-19 vaccine or a placebo. The CDR3 DNA reads as TGTGCCACCACAACTAGCGGGAGGGGATTTGGGACCCAGTACTTC. Its protein is CATTTSGRGFGTQYF.